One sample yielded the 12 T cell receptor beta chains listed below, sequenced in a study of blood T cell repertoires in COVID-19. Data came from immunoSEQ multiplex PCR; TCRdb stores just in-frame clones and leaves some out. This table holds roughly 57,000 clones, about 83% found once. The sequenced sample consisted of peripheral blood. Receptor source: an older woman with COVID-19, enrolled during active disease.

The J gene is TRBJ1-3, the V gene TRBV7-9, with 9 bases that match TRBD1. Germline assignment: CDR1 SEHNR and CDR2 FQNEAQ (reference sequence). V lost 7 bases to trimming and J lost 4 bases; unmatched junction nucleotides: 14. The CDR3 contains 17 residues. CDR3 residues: CASTFGGGTGRGNTIYF. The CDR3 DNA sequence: TGTGCCAGCACCTTCGGTGGTGGGACAGGGAGAGGAAACACCATATATTTT.

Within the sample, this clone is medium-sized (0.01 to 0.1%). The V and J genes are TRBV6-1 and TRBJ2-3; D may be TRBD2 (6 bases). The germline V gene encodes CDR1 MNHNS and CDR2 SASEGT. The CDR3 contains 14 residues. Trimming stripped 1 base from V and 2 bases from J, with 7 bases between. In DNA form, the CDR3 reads TGTGCCAGCAGTGAAGGGGAGGCCACAGATACGCAGTATTTT. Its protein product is CASSEGEATDTQYF.

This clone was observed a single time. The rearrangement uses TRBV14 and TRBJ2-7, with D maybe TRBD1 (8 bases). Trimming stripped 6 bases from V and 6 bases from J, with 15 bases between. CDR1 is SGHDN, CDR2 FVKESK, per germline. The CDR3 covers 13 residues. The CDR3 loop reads CASRPTGGGEQYF. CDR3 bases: TGTGCCAGCAGACCTACAGGGGGGGGCGAGCAGTACTTC.

The CDR3 region is CASSLAQFITEAFF. The CDR3 DNA is TGTGCCAGCAGCTTGGCACAGTTTATCACTGAAGCTTTCTTT. The chain has TRBV5-5 and TRBJ1-1, with no clear D. The CDR3 consists of 14 residues. Germline values: CDR1 SGHKS, CDR2 YYEKEE (reference sequence). V lost 0 bases, J lost 4 bases, and 10 bases lay in between.

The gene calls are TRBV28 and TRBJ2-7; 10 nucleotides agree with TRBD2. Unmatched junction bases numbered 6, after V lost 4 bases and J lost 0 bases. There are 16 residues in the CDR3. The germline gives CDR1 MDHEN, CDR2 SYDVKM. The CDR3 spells CASSSPGTSVSYEQYF. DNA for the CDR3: TGTGCCAGCAGTTCCCCCGGGACTAGCGTCTCCTACGAGCAGTACTTC.

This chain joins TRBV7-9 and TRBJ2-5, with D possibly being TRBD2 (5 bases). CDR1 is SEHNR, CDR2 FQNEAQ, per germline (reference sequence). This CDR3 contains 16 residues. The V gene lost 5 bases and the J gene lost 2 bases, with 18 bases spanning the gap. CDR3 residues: CASSTGLRVKQETQYF. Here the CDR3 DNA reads TGTGCCAGCAGCACCGGACTCCGGGTCAAACAAGAGACCCAGTACTTC.

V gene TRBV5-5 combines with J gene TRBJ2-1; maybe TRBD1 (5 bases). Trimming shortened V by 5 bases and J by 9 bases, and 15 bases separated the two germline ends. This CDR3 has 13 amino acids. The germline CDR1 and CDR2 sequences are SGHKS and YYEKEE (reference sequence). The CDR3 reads CASRDNEYAEQFF. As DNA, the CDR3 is TGTGCCAGCAGGGACAATGAGTACGCTGAGCAGTTCTTC.

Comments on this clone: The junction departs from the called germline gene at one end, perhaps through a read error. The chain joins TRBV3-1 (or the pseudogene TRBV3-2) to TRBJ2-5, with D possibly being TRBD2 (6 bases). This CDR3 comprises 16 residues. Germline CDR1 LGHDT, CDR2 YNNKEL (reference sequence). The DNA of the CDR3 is TGTGCCAGCAGCCCGGGACTTGCGTCGGGGCAAGGGACCCAGTACTTC. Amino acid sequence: CASSPGLASGQGTQYF.

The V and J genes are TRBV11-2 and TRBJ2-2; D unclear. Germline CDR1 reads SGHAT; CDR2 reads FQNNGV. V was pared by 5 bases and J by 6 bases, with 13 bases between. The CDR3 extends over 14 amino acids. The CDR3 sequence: CASSPMAGSGELFF. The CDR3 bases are TGTGCCAGCAGCCCGATGGCCGGGTCCGGGGAGCTGTTTTTT.

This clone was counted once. The CDR3 reads CASRPLAGVTDTQYF. The CDR3 DNA follows: TGTGCCAGCAGACCCCTAGCGGGAGTGACAGATACGCAGTATTTT. The genes are TRBV2 and TRBJ2-3; TRBD2 aligns across 10 bases. Germline V gene data show CDR1 as SNHLY and CDR2 as FYNNEI. V trimming: 6 bases; J trimming: 3 bases; junction bases outside the gene matches: 6. The CDR3 is 15 residues long.

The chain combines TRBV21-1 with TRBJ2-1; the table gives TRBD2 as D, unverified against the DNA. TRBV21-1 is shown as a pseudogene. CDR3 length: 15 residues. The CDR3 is CASTHSGISYNEQFF. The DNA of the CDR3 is TGTGCCAGCACCCATAGCGGGATAAGCTACAATGAGCAGTTCTTC.

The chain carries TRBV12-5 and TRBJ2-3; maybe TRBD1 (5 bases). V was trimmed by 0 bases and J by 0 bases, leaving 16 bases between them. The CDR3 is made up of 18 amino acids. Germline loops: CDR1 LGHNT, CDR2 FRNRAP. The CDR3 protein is CASGLVQDGSSSTDTQYF. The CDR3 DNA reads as TGTGCTAGTGGTTTGGTACAGGACGGATCCTCTAGCACAGATACGCAGTATTTT.